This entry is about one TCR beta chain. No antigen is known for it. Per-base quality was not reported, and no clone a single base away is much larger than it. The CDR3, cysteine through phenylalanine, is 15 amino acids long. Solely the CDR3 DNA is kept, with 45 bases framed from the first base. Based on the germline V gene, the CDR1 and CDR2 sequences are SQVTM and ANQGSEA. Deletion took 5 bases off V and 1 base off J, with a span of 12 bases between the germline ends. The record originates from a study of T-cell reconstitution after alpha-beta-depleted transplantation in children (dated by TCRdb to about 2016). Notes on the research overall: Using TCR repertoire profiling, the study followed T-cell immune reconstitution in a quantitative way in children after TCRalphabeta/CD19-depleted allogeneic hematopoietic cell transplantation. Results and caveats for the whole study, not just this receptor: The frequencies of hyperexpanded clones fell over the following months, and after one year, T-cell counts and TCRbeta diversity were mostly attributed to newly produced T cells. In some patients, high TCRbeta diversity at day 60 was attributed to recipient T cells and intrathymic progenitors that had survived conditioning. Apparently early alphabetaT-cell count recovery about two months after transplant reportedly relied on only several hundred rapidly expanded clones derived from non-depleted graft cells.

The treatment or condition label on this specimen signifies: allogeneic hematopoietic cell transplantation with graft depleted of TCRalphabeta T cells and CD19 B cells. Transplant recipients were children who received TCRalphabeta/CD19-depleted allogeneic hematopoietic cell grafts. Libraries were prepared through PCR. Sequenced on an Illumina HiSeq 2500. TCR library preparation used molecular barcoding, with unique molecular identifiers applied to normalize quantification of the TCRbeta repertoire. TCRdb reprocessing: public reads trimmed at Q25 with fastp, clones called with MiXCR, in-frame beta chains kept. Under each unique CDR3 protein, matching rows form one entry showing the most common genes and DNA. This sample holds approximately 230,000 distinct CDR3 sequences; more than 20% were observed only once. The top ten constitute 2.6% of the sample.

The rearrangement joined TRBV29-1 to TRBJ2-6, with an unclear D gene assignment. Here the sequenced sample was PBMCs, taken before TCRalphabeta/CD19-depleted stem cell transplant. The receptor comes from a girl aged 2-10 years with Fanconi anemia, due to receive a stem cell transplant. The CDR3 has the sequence CSVPYPGSGANVLTF. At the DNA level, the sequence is TGCAGCGTTCCCTATCCGGGTTCTGGGGCCAACGTCCTGACTTTC.